This is a list of T cell receptor beta chains from one sample in a study of T cell responses to AZD1222 COVID-19 vaccine. Only in-frame clones appear in the TCRdb table, and some are missing; sequencing was by immunoSEQ multiplex PCR. The sample records about 69,000 clones, over 80% being singletons. The sample here was peripheral blood, taken 28 days after the second AZD1222 dose. The receptors stem from an adult who received the AZD1222 COVID-19 vaccine. Both conserved end residues are part of each CDR3. Fields, in order: V gene, clone size, D gene, J gene, CDR3 DNA, CDR3 protein. A D gene is named only where the DNA matches it firmly. The size entry is marked missing in some rows and otherwise reads once, few, many or a size class.

V: TRBV27; size: NA; D: TRBD1; J: TRBJ1-2; DNA: TGTGCCAGCAGCCTGGGACAGGGGCCCACTTACTATGGCTACACCTTC; CDR3: CASSLGQGPTYYGYTF
V: TRBV7-9; size: NA; D: NA; J: TRBJ2-1; DNA: TGTGCCAGCAGCTTAGTCGTATACAATGAGCAGTTCTTC; CDR3: CASSLVVYNEQFF
V: TRBV7-2; size: few; D: NA; J: TRBJ1-5; DNA: TGTGCCAGCAGCCCCCGGACGGGAAATCAGCCCCAGCATTTT; CDR3: CASSPRTGNQPQHF
V: TRBV6-5; size: NA; D: NA; J: TRBJ1-4; DNA: TGTGCCAGCAGTTACGAGGCTTTACCCCATGAAAAACTGTTTTTT; CDR3: CASSYEALPHEKLFF
V: TRBV10-1; size: NA; D: NA; J: TRBJ2-1; DNA: TGCGCCAGCAGTGAGTCAGCAGCGGGCCGGCCGCGTGAGCAGTTCTTC; CDR3: CASSESAAGRPREQFF
V: TRBV11-2; size: NA; D: NA; J: TRBJ2-1; DNA: TGTGCCAGCAGCTTAGACGCGAGAAGCAATGAGCAGTTCTTC; CDR3: CASSLDARSNEQFF
V: TRBV3-1/TRBV3-2; size: NA; D: NA; J: TRBJ2-5; DNA: TGTGCCAGCAGCCTGACAGATCAAGAGACCCAGTACTTC; CDR3: CASSLTDQETQYF
V: TRBV19; size: NA; D: TRBD1; J: TRBJ2-7; DNA: TGTGCCAGTAGTATAGCTACAGGGGGCGAGCAGTACTTC; CDR3: CASSIATGGEQYF
V: TRBV28; size: NA; D: NA; J: TRBJ1-3; DNA: TGTGCCAGCAGTTTAACGAACACCATATATTTT; CDR3: CASSLTNTIYF
V: TRBV7-9; size: NA; D: TRBD2; J: TRBJ2-1; DNA: TGTGCCAGCAGCTTAGGGGCTAGCGGGGATGATGAGCAGTTCTTC; CDR3: CASSLGASGDDEQFF
V: TRBV19; size: NA; D: TRBD2; J: TRBJ2-4; DNA: TGTGCCAGTAGTCCCGAGACTAGCGGGGGGACCCTAGTAGACATTCAGTACTTC; CDR3: CASSPETSGGTLVDIQYF
V: TRBV7-2; size: NA; D: TRBD1; J: TRBJ1-6; DNA: TGTGCCAGCAGCTTATCAGGGGGGGATTCACCCCTCCACTTT; CDR3: CASSLSGGDSPLHF
V: TRBV5-5; size: NA; D: NA; J: TRBJ1-2; DNA: TGTGCCAGCAGCTTGGGACAATATGGCTACACCTTC; CDR3: CASSLGQYGYTF
V: TRBV6-5; size: NA; D: NA; J: TRBJ2-5; DNA: TGTGCCACCTGCCGAGAGACCCAGTACTTC; CDR3: CATCRETQYF
V: TRBV7-2; size: NA; D: TRBD2; J: TRBJ2-5; DNA: TGTGCCAGCAGCTTAGTAACTAGCGGGAAAGAGACCCAGTACTTC; CDR3: CASSLVTSGKETQYF
V: TRBV3-1/TRBV3-2; size: NA; D: NA; J: TRBJ2-7; DNA: TGTGCCAGCAGCCAAGATGCCCGGGCCCAGCAGTACTTC; CDR3: CASSQDARAQQYF
V: TRBV7-9; size: NA; D: NA; J: TRBJ1-5; DNA: TGTGCCAGCAGTCCGACGGATAGCAATCAGCCCCAGCATTTT; CDR3: CASSPTDSNQPQHF
V: TRBV7-8; size: NA; D: NA; J: TRBJ1-5; DNA: TGTGCCAGCATCGAAAGGCCCACCCGGGGCGAACAGCCCCAGCATTTT; CDR3: CASIERPTRGEQPQHF
V: TRBV30; size: NA; D: TRBD1; J: TRBJ2-7; DNA: TGTGCCTGGAGTCCACCCTACAGGGGGTCGCGCGAGCAGTACTTC; CDR3: CAWSPPYRGSREQYF
V: TRBV5-1; size: NA; D: TRBD1; J: TRBJ2-6; DNA: TGCGCCAGCAGCCTGCCCACAAGGGGGCGCTCTGGGGCCAACGTCCTGACTTTC; CDR3: CASSLPTRGRSGANVLTF
V: TRBV27; size: NA; D: TRBD1; J: TRBJ1-6; DNA: TGTGCCAGCAGTCCTCAGGGGGCTAATTCACCCCTCCACTTT; CDR3: CASSPQGANSPLHF
V: TRBV5-1; size: NA; D: TRBD1; J: TRBJ1-5; DNA: TGCGCCAGCAGCCCCGGAGGGGGCGACAATCAGCCCCAGCATTTT; CDR3: CASSPGGGDNQPQHF
V: TRBV27; size: NA; D: NA; J: TRBJ1-5; DNA: TGTGCCAGCAGTTTTCAGGGTAAAGGAGATCAGCCCCAGCATTTT; CDR3: CASSFQGKGDQPQHF
V: TRBV6-5; size: NA; D: NA; J: TRBJ2-7; DNA: TGTGCCAGCACAGGGACATACTACGAGCAGTACTTC; CDR3: CASTGTYYEQYF
V: TRBV6-5; size: once; D: NA; J: TRBJ2-7; DNA: TGTGCCAGCAGTCCCAGCTCCTACGAGCAGTACTTC; CDR3: CASSPSSYEQYF
V: TRBV7-2; size: NA; D: NA; J: TRBJ1-2; DNA: TGTGCCAGCAGCTCCACCACTACAGGGGGCTACACCTTC; CDR3: CASSSTTTGGYTF
V: TRBV25-1; size: few; D: TRBD1; J: TRBJ2-7; DNA: TGTGCCAGTAGACGGGACAGGGGCTACGAGCAGTACTTC; CDR3: CASRRDRGYEQYF
V: TRBV5-4; size: NA; D: TRBD1; J: TRBJ2-2; DNA: TGTGCCAGCAGCATTCCGGGACAGACTAACACCGGGGAGCTGTTTTTT; CDR3: CASSIPGQTNTGELFF
V: TRBV20-1; size: NA; D: NA; J: TRBJ2-3; DNA: TGCAGTGCTAGTAATTGGGGGAGAACAGATACGCAGTATTTT; CDR3: CSASNWGRTDTQYF
V: TRBV20-1; size: NA; D: TRBD2; J: TRBJ2-3; DNA: TGCAGTGCTAGTCGGAGACTAGCGGATAGCACAGATACGCAGTATTTT; CDR3: CSASRRLADSTDTQYF
V: TRBV4-1; size: few; D: NA; J: TRBJ1-2; DNA: TGCGCCAGCAGCCTAGACGCGGGCGCCCCCACATACTATGGCTACACCTTC; CDR3: CASSLDAGAPTYYGYTF
V: TRBV7-8; size: NA; D: TRBD1; J: TRBJ2-7; DNA: TGTGCCAGCAGCCCAAATTCACAGGGGATGGTCGGGGAGCAGTACTTC; CDR3: CASSPNSQGMVGEQYF
V: TRBV30; size: NA; D: NA; J: TRBJ1-2; DNA: TGTGCCTGGAGGCTGGGGGTTGGCTACACCTTC; CDR3: CAWRLGVGYTF
V: TRBV5-6; size: NA; D: TRBD2; J: TRBJ2-5; DNA: TGTGCCAGCAGCGGGTTGGGGACTAGCGGGGAAGAGACCCAGTACTTC; CDR3: CASSGLGTSGEETQYF
V: TRBV2; size: NA; D: NA; J: TRBJ2-1; DNA: TGTGCCAGCAGTGATCAGGGGTCCGTCGTCAATGAGCAGTTCTTC; CDR3: CASSDQGSVVNEQFF
V: TRBV11-2; size: NA; D: NA; J: TRBJ1-5; DNA: TGTGCCAGCAGCTTAGCATCAGGGTCGGGCAATCAGCCCCAGCATTTT; CDR3: CASSLASGSGNQPQHF
V: TRBV18; size: NA; D: NA; J: TRBJ1-2; DNA: TGTGCCAGCTCACCACCGGGCTTTTATGGCTACACCTTC; CDR3: CASSPPGFYGYTF
V: TRBV7-2; size: once; D: NA; J: TRBJ2-5; DNA: TGTGCCAGCAAGGGGGCGGGGGAGACCCAGTACTTC; CDR3: CASKGAGETQYF
V: TRBV11-3; size: NA; D: NA; J: TRBJ2-5; DNA: TGTGCCAGCCGCCCGACAGGAAGCGGGACCCAGTACTTC; CDR3: CASRPTGSGTQYF
V: TRBV12-3/TRBV12-4; size: NA; D: NA; J: TRBJ1-2; DNA: TGTGCCAGCAGGTTGGCAGGGGCCTATGGCTACACCTTC; CDR3: CASRLAGAYGYTF
V: TRBV10-3; size: NA; D: NA; J: TRBJ2-4; DNA: TGTGCCATCAGTGGACAAATAGGGGACATTCAGTACTTC; CDR3: CAISGQIGDIQYF
V: TRBV7-9; size: NA; D: NA; J: TRBJ2-2; DNA: TGTGCCAGCAGCGCAAACAGAGGCAACACCGGGGAGCTGTTTTTT; CDR3: CASSANRGNTGELFF
V: TRBV3-1/TRBV3-2; size: NA; D: TRBD1; J: TRBJ1-2; DNA: TGTGCCAGCAGCCCTGTCCCAGCCACAGGGGAGGATGGCTACACCTTC; CDR3: CASSPVPATGEDGYTF
V: TRBV6-5; size: NA; D: NA; J: TRBJ2-2; DNA: TGTGCCAGCAGTTACTCGGCAGGGCCCACCGGGGAGCTGTTTTTT; CDR3: CASSYSAGPTGELFF
V: TRBV7-4; size: NA; D: TRBD1; J: TRBJ1-2; DNA: TGTGCCAGCAGCTTGCCCCCGGGACAGGGGAGGAGAGGCTACACCTTC; CDR3: CASSLPPGQGRRGYTF
V: TRBV6-2/TRBV6-3; size: NA; D: TRBD2; J: TRBJ2-1; DNA: TGTGCCAGCAGTGGCCTAGACGGACTAGCGGGAGGGTCATACAATGAGCAGTTCTTC; CDR3: CASSGLDGLAGGSYNEQFF
V: TRBV5-5; size: NA; D: TRBD1; J: TRBJ1-5; DNA: TGTGCCAGCAGCTTGGCAGGACAGGGCTATCAGCCCCAGCATTTT; CDR3: CASSLAGQGYQPQHF
V: TRBV2; size: NA; D: NA; J: TRBJ1-2; DNA: TGTGCCAGCAGTACAGGCGGCTACGGCTACACCTTC; CDR3: CASSTGGYGYTF
V: TRBV4-2; size: NA; D: NA; J: TRBJ1-6; DNA: TGTGCCAGCAGAAACCCGGACGCGAATTCACCCCTCCACTTT; CDR3: CASRNPDANSPLHF
V: TRBV7-9; size: NA; D: NA; J: TRBJ1-4; DNA: TGTGCCAGCGGATACACCGAAAAACTGTTTTTT; CDR3: CASGYTEKLFF
V: TRBV27; size: few; D: TRBD1; J: TRBJ1-2; DNA: TGTGCCAGCAGTTGGCAGGGGGCAGACTATGGCTACACCTTC; CDR3: CASSWQGADYGYTF
V: TRBV7-9; size: NA; D: NA; J: TRBJ1-1; DNA: TGTGCCAGCAGCTTAGGGGAGGGACTTGACACTGAAGCTTTCTTT; CDR3: CASSLGEGLDTEAFF
V: TRBV5-6; size: NA; D: TRBD1; J: TRBJ1-4; DNA: TGTGCCAGCAGCTTGACCGGGACAGGGGGCGAAAAACTGTTTTTT; CDR3: CASSLTGTGGEKLFF